This T cell receptor beta chain came from a study of cytomegalovirus exposure and HLA in healthy donors (dated 2017 in TCRdb). For the wider study: The 650 to 750 repertoires of the first cohort and the 120 or so validation repertoires were produced on the same platform, according to a later analysis. The study aimed to test whether cataloging public T cell receptors could reveal signatures of past pathogen exposure. In addition to the first cohort of about 650 subjects, a separate validation cohort of 100 to 150 different subjects was used. To predict cytomegalovirus infection status, the study brought together high-throughput TCR immunosequencing, statistical association of individual TCRs with disease status, and machine learning. Broad study findings and their caveats: In vitro tests confirmed that a few of the cytomegalovirus-associated TCR beta chains recognize cytomegalovirus antigens. The classifier was reported to diagnose cytomegalovirus status with high specificity and sensitivity in both the original and validation cohorts. In the study, about 150 TCR beta chains were listed as associated with cytomegalovirus. A later analysis had no HLA typing for the validation cohort, so co-occurrence there was scored across all 110 or so repertoires. In a later analysis, TCRs clustered in the first cohort were found to also tend to co-occur in the approximately 120 validation repertoires, with 90% to 95% of cluster scores above 0. It was suggested by the authors that the approach could potentially be generalized to other disease states and immunological phenotypes. While some public TCRs were present in many individuals, most TCR sequences turned up only very rarely across donors.

Libraries were made using the immunoSEQ multiplex PCR assay. The authors' analysis ran thus. A statistical classification framework was built for diagnosing cytomegalovirus status from the catalog of TCR beta chain sequences. This immuneACCESS table, as held by TCRdb, lists in-frame sequences with V and J called but not all clones. Of the missing ones, under half trace to an unresolved V gene in checked studies; the others have no known cause. The V and J calls and clone size are taken from that table; D and trimming were inferred from the DNA. This sample is represented by around 58,000 clones; around 89% of them were singletons. The biggest ten clones account for over 1.5% of the sample. CDR1 and CDR2 (SGHTA, FQGNSA) derive from the germline V gene. CDR3 length: 13 amino acids, cysteine to phenylalanine. Only the CDR3 part of the read is kept: 39 bases, read in frame from the first base. Deletion took 1 base off V and 2 bases off J, with a span of 6 bases between the germline ends.

The donors were included in the validation cohort of 120 subjects, a group kept apart from the roughly 700-subject first cohort. To note about this clone: Which antigen it targets is not known. Base-call qualities are not available, and no considerably larger clone is one nucleotide away.

The TCR was taken from a woman between 18 and 29 years old in good health and CMV-seronegative. Source material: PBMCs. This chain is built from TRBV7-2 and TRBJ2-7; a tentative D call is TRBD1 (6 bases match). In nucleotide form, the sequence is TGTGCCAGCAGCTTAGAGGGGGCCTACGAGCAGTACTTC. It encodes CASSLEGAYEQYF.